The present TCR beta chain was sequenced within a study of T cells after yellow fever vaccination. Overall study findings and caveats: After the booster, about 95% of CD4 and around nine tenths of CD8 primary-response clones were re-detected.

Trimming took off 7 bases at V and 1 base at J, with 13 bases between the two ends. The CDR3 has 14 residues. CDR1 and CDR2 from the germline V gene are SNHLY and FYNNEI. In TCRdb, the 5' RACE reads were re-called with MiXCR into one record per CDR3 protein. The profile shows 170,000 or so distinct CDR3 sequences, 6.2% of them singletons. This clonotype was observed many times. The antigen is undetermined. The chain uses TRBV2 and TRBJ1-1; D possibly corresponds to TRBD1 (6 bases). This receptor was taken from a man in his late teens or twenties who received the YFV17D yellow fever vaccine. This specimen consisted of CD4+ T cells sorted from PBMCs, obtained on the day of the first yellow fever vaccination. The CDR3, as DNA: TGTGCCAGCACAGCCGAAGGGGGGAACACTGAAGCTTTCTTT. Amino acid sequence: CASTAEGGNTEAFF. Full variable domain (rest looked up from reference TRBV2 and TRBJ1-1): EPEVTQTPSHQVTQMGQEVILRCVPISNHLYFYWYRQILGQKVEFLVSFYNNEISEKSEIFDDQFSVERPDGSNFTLKIRSTKLEDSAMYFCASTAEGGNTEAFFGQGTRLTVV.